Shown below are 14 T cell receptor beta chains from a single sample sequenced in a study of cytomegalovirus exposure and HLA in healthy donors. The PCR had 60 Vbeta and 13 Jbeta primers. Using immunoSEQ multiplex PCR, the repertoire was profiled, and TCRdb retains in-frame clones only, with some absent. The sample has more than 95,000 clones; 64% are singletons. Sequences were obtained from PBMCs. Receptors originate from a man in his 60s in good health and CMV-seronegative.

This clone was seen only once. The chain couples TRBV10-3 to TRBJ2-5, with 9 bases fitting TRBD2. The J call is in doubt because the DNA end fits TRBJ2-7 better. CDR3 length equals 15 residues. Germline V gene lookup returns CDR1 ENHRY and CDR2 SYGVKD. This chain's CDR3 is CAISGFEREDNEQYF. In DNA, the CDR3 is TGTGCCATCAGTGGTTTCGAGCGGGAGGACAACGAGCAGTACTTC.

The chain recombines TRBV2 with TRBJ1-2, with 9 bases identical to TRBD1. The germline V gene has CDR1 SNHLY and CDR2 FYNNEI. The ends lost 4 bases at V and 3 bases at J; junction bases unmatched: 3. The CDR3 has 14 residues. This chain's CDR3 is CASSVTGGYYGYTF. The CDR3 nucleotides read TGTGCCAGCAGTGTTACAGGGGGCTACTATGGCTACACCTTC. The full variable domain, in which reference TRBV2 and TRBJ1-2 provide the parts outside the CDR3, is EPEVTQTPSHQVTQMGQEVILRCVPISNHLYFYWYRQILGQKVEFLVSFYNNEISEKSEIFDDQFSVERPDGSNFTLKIRSTKLEDSAMYFCASSVTGGYYGYTFGSGTRLTVV.

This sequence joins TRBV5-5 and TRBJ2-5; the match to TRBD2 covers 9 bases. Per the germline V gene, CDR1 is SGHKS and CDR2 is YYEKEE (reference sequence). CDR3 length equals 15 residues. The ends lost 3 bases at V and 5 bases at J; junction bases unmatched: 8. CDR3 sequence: CASSSSGTSLETQYF. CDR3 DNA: TGTGCCAGCAGCTCCTCCGGGACTAGCTTGGAGACCCAGTACTTC.

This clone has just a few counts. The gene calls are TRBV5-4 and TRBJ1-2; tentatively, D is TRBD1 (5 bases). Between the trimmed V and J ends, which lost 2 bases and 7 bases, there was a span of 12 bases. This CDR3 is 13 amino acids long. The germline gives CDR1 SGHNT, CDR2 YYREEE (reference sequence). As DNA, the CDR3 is TGTGCCAGCAGCTTACCCTTGGGGGGTGGCTACACCTTC. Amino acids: CASSLPLGGGYTF.

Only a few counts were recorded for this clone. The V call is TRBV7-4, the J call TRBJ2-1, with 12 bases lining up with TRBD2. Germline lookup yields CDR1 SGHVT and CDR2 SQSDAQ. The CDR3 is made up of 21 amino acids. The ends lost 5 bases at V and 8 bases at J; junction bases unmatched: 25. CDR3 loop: CASSETGALNLLAGGRYEQFF. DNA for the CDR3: TGTGCCAGCAGCGAGACAGGGGCCCTAAACCTACTAGCGGGAGGTAGGTATGAGCAGTTCTTC.

The CDR3 reads CASKQTGTEAFF. The CDR3 DNA reads TGTGCCAGCAAACAAACGGGGACTGAAGCTTTCTTT. The J gene is TRBJ1-1, the V gene TRBV25-1; D is unresolved. CDR3 size: 12 residues. Germline CDR1 and CDR2: MGHDK and SYGVNS. Trimming stripped 7 bases from V and 5 bases from J, with 11 bases between.

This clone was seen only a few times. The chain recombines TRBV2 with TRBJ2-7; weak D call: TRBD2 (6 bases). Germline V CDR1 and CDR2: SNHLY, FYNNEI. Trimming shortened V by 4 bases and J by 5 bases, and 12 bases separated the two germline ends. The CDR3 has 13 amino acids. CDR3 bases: TGTGCCAGCAGTGCGGGAGTAATGGACGAGCAGTACTTC. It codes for CASSAGVMDEQYF.

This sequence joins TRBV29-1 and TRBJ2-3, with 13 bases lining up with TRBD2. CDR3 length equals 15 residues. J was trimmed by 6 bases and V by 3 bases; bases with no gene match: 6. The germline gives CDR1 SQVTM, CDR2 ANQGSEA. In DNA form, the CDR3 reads TGCAGCGTTGATGGACTAGCGGGGGCCTCGGATACGCAGTATTTT. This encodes CSVDGLAGASDTQYF.

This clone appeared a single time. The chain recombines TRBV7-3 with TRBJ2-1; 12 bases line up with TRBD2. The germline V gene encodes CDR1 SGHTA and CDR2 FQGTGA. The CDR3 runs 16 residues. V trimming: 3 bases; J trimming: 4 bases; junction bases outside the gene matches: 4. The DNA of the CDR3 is TGTGCCAGCAGCTTTACCGGGACTAGCGGGTACAATGAGCAGTTCTTC. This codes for CASSFTGTSGYNEQFF.

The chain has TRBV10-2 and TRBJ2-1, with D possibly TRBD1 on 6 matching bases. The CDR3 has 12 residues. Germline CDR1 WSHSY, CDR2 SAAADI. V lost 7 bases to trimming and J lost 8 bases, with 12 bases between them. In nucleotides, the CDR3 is TGCGCCAGCAAAAGACAGGACCATGAGCAGTTCTTC. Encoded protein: CASKRQDHEQFF.

CDR3 bases: TGTGCCAGCAGCTTAGAACAGGGGAGGACTGAAGCTTTCTTT. Translation: CASSLEQGRTEAFF. This chain joins TRBV7-9 and TRBJ1-1; 7 bases align to TRBD1. The germline V gene encodes CDR1 SEHNR and CDR2 FQNEAQ (reference sequence). J lost 5 bases, V lost 1 base, and 4 bases had no gene match. The CDR3 runs to 14 residues. Full variable domain (outside the CDR3, taken from reference TRBV7-9 and TRBJ1-1): DTGVSQNPRHKITKRGQNVTFRCDPISEHNRLYWYRQTLGQGPEFLTYFQNEAQLEKSRLLSDRFSAERPKGSFSTLEIQRTEQGDSAMYLCASSLEQGRTEAFFGQGTRLTVV.

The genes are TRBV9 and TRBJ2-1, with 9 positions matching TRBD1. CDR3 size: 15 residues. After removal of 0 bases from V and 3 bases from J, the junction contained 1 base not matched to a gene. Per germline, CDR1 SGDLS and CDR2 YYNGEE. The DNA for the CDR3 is TGTGCCAGCAGCGTAGCGACAGGGGGCTACAATGAGCAGTTCTTC. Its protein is CASSVATGGYNEQFF.

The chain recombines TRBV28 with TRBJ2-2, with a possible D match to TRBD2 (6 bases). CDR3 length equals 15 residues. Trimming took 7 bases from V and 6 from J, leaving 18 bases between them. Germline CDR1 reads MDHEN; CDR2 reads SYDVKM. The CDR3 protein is CASNAGWVRAGELFF. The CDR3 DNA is TGTGCCAGCAACGCGGGGTGGGTCCGCGCCGGGGAGCTGTTTTTT.

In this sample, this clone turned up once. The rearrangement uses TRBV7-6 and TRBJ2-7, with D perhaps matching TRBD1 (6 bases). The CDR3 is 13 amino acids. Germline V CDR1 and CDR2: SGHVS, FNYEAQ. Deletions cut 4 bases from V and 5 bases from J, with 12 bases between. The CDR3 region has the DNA TGTGCCAGCAGCTCAACAGGGTCCCACGAGCAGTACTTC. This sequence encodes CASSSTGSHEQYF.